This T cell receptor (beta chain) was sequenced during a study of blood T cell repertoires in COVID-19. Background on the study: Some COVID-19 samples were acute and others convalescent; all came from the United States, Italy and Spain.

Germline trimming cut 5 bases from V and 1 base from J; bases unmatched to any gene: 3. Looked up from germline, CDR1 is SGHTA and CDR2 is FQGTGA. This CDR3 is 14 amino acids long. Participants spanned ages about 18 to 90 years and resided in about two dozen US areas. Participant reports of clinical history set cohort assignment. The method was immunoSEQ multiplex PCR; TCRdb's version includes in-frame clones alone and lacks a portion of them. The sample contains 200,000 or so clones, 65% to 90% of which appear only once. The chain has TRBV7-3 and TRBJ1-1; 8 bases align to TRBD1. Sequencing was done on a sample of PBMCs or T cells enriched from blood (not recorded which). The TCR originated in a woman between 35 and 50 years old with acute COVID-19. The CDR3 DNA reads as TGTGCCAGCAGCCCCGACAGGGGGAACACTGAAGCTTTCTTT. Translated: CASSPDRGNTEAFF.